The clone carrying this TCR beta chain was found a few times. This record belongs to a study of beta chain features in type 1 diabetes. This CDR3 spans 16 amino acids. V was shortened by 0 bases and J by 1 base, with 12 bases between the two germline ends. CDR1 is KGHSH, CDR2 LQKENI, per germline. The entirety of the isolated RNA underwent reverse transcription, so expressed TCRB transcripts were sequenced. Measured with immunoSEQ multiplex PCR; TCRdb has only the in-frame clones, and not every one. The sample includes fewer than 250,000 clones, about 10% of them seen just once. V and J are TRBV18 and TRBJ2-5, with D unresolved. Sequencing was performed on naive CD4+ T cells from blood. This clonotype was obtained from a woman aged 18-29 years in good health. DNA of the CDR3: TGTGCCAGCTCACCACCGGGCAGATTCCCCCAAGAGACCCAGTACTTC. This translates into CASSPPGRFPQETQYF.